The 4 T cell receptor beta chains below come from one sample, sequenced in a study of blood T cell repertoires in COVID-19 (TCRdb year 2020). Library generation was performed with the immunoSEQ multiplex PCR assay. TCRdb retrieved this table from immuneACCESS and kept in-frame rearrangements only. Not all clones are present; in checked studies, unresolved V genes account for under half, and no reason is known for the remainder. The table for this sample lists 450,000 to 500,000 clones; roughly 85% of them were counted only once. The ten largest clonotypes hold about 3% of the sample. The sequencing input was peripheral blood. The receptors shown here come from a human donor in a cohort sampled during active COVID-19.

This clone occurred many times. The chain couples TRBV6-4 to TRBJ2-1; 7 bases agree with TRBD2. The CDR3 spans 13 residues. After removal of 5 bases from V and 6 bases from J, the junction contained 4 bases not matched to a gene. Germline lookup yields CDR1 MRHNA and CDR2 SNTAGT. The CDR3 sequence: CASSREGVNEQFF. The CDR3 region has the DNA TGTGCCAGCAGTAGGGAGGGTGTCAATGAGCAGTTCTTC.

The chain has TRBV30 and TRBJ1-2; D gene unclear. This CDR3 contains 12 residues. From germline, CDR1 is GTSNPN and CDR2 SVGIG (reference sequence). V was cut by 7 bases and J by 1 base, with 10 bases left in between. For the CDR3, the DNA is TGTGCCTCGGTCCTCAATAACTATGGCTACACCTTC. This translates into CASVLNNYGYTF.

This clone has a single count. As DNA, the CDR3 is TGTGCCAGCAGCCCACCAGGACTAGACAATGAGCAGTTCTTC. The encoded protein is CASSPPGLDNEQFF. This chain links TRBV7-3 with TRBJ2-1; 7 bases fit TRBD2. The trim removed 5 bases at V and 5 bases at J, leaving 6 bases unmatched. CDR1 is SGHTA and CDR2 is FQGTGA in the germline V gene. The CDR3 has 14 amino acids.

The CDR3 DNA is TGTGCCAGCAGCCAAGATTCCTCCTGGCCCCAGCATTTT. Amino acids: CASSQDSSWPQHF. The chain has TRBV3-1 (or the pseudogene TRBV3-2) and TRBJ1-5; no definite D call. The germline V and J ends were trimmed by 0 bases and 9 bases, with 9 bases remaining between them. Germline-derived CDR1 and CDR2 are LGHDT and YNNKEL (reference sequence). The CDR3 spans 13 residues.